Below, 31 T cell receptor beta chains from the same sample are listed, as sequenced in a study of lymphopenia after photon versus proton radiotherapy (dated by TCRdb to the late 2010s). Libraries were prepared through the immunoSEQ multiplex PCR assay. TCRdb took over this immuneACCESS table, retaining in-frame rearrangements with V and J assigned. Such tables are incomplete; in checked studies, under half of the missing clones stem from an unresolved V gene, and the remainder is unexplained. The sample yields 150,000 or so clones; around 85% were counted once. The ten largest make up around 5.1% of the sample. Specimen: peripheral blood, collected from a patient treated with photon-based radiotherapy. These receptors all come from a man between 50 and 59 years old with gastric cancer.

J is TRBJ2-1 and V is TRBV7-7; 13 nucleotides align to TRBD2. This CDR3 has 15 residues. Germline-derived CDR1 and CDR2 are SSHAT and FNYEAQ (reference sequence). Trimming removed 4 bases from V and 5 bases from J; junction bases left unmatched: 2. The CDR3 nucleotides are TGTGCCAGCAGCTGGACTAGCGGGAGCGACAATGAGCAGTTCTTC. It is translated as CASSWTSGSDNEQFF. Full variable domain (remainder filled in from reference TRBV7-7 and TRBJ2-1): GAGVSQSPRYKVTKRGQDVTLRCDPISSHATLYWYQQALGQGPEFLTYFNYEAQPDKSGLPSDRFSAERPEGSISTLTIQRTEQRDSAMYRCASSWTSGSDNEQFFGPGTRLTVL.

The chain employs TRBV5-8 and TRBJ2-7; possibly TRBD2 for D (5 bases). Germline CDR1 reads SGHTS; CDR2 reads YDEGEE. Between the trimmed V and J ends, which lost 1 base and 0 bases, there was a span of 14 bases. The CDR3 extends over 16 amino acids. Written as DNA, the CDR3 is TGTGCCAGCAGCTTGCCCCGGACTTCCCGCTCCTACGAGCAGTACTTC. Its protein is CASSLPRTSRSYEQYF.

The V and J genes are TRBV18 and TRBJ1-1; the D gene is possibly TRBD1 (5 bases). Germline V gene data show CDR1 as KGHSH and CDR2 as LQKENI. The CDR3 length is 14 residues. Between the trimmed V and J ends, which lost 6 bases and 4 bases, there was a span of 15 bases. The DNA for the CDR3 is TGTGCCAGCTCCCCTGGGGGGGGGTTCACTGAAGCTTTCTTT. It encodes CASSPGGGFTEAFF.

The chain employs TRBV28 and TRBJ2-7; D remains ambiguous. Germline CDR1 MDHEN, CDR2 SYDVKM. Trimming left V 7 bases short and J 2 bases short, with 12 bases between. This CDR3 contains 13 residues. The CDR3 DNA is TGTGCCAGCACGGCCCACCCAACCTACGAGCAGTACTTC. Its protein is CASTAHPTYEQYF.

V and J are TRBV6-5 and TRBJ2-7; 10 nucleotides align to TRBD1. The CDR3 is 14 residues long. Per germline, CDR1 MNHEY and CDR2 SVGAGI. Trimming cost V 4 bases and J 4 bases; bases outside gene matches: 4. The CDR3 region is CASSFGQGDYEQYF. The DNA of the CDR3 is TGTGCCAGCAGTTTTGGACAGGGGGATTACGAGCAGTACTTC.

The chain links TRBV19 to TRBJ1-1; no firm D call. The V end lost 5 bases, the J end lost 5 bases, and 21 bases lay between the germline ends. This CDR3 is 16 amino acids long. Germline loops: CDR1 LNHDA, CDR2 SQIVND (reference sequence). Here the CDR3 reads CASSPIFGLRRTEAFF. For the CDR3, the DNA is TGTGCCAGTAGTCCGATTTTCGGGCTTAGAAGGACTGAAGCTTTCTTT.

CDR3 sequence reads: CASSEGQRVNQPQHF. The DNA of the CDR3 is TGTGCCAGCAGTGAAGGGCAGAGGGTCAATCAGCCCCAGCATTTT. This chain links TRBV6-1 with TRBJ1-5; no reliable D call. Germline V gene lookup returns CDR1 MNHNS and CDR2 SASEGT. Trimming pared 1 base from V and 3 bases from J, leaving 10 bases between. The CDR3 is 15 residues long.

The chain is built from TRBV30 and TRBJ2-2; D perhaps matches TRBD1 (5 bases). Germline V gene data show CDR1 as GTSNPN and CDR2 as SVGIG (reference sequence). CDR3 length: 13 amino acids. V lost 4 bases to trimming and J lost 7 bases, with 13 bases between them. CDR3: CAWMSFRVGELFF. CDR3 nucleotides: TGTGCCTGGATGTCATTCAGGGTCGGGGAGCTGTTTTTT.

The CDR3 DNA follows: TGCGCCAGCAAACAGGGGGCGGTAGGCTACGAGCAGTACTTC. Protein product: CASKQGAVGYEQYF. The chain recombines TRBV10-2 with TRBJ2-7, with 9 bases aligning to TRBD1. CDR1 and CDR2 from the germline V gene are WSHSY and SAAADI. CDR3 size: 14 residues. V dropped 7 bases and J dropped 3; count of bases not matched to a gene: 7.

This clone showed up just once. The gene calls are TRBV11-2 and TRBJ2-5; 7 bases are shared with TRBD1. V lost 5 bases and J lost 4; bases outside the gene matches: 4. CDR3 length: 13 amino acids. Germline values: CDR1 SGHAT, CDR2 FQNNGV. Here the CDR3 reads CASSGPGGETQYF. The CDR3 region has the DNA TGTGCCAGCAGCGGTCCAGGGGGAGAGACCCAGTACTTC.

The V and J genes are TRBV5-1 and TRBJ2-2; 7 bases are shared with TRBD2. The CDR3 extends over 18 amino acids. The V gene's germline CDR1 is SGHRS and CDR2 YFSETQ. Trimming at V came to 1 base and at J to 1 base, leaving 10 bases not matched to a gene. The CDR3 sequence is CASSLRGSLAVNTGELFF. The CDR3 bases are TGCGCCAGCAGCTTGAGAGGCTCCCTAGCGGTGAACACCGGGGAGCTGTTTTTT.

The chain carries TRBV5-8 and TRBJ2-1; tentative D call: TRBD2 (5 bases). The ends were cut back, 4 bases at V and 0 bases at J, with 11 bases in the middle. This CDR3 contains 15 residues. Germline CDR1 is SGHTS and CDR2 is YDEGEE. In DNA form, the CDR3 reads TGTGCCAGCAGCACCCGGGGTAGCTCCTACAATGAGCAGTTCTTC. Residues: CASSTRGSSYNEQFF.

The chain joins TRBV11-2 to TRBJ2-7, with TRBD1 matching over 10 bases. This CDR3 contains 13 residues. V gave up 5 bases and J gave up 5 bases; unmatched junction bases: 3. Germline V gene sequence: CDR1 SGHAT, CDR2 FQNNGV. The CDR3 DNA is TGTGCCAGCAGCCGGGACAGGGGCCACGAGCAGTACTTC. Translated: CASSRDRGHEQYF.

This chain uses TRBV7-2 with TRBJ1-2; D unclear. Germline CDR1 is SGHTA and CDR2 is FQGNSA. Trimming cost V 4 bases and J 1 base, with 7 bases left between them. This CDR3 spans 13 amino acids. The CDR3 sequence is CASSSDYNYGYTF. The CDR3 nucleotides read TGTGCCAGCAGCTCGGACTATAACTATGGCTACACCTTC.

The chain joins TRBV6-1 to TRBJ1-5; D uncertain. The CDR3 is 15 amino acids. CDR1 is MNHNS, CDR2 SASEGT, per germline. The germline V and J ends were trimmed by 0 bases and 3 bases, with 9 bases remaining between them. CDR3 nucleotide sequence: TGTGCCAGCAGTGAAGCGTACGGAAACAATCAGCCCCAGCATTTT. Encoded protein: CASSEAYGNNQPQHF.

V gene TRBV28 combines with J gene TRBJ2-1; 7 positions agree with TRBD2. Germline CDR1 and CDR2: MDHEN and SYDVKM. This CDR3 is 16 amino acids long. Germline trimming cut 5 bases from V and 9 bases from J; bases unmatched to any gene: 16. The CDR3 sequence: CASSPVRGGRGSEQFF. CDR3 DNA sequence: TGTGCCAGCAGTCCAGTAAGAGGCGGGAGAGGAAGTGAGCAGTTCTTC. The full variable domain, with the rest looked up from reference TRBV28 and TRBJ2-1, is DVKVTQSSRYLVKRTGEKVFLECVQDMDHENMFWYRQDPGLGLRLIYFSYDVKMKEKGDIPEGYSVSREKKERFSLILESASTNQTSMYLCASSPVRGGRGSEQFFGPGTRLTVL.

CDR3 residues: CASSTPDRGQYEQYF. The CDR3 nucleotides read TGTGCCAGTAGTACCCCGGACAGGGGCCAGTACGAGCAGTACTTC. The chain is built from TRBV19 and TRBJ2-7; the match to TRBD1 covers 9 bases. This CDR3 region has 15 residues. The germline gives CDR1 LNHDA, CDR2 SQIVND (reference sequence). Germline trimming cut 4 bases from V and 4 bases from J; bases unmatched to any gene: 8.

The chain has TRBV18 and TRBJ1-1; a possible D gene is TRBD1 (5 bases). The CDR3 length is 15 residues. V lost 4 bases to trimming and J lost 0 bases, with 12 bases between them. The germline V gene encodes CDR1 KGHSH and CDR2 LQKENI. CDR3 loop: CASSHEGMVNTEAFF. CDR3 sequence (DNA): TGTGCCAGCTCACACGAGGGGATGGTGAACACTGAAGCTTTCTTT.

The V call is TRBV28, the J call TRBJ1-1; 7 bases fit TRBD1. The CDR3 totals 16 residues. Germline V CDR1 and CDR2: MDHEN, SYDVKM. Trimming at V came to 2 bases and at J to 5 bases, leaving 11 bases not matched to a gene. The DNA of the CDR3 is TGTGCCAGCAGTTTAACTCTAGGGGGCCCCAGGACTGAAGCTTTCTTT. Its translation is CASSLTLGGPRTEAFF.

CDR3 region: CASRHMGGPEAFF. CDR3 nucleotides: TGTGCCAGCCGCCACATGGGCGGCCCTGAAGCTTTCTTT. The chain carries TRBV5-8 and TRBJ1-1; D not resolved. The CDR3 has 13 amino acids. With 7 bases removed from V and 6 bases from J, the gap between germline ends came to 16 bases. The germline gives CDR1 SGHTS, CDR2 YDEGEE.

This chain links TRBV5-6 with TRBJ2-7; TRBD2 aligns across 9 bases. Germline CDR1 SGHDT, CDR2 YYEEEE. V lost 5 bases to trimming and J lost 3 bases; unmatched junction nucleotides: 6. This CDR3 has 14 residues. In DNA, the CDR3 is TGTGCCAGCAGAACCGGGACTAGCATCTACGAGCAGTACTTC. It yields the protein CASRTGTSIYEQYF.

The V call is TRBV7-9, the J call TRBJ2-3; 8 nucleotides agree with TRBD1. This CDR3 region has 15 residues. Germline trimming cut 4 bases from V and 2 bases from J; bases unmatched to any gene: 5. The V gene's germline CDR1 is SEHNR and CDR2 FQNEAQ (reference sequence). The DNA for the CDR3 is TGTGCCAGCAGCTCCCGGGACAGGACCACAGATACGCAGTATTTT. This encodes CASSSRDRTTDTQYF.

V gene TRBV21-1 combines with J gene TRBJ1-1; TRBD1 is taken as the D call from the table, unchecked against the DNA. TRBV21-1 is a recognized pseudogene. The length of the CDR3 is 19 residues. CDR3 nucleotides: TGTGCCAGCAGCCCCACAGGGCGGCAGGGAAGCGGATCGGGCACTGAAGCTTTCTTT. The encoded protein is CASSPTGRQGSGSGTEAFF.

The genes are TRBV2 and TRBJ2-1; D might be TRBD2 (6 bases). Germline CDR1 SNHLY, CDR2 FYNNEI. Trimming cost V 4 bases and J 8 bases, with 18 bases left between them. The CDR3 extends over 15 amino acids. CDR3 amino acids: CASSASSGGTYEQFF. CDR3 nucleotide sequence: TGTGCCAGCAGTGCAAGTAGCGGAGGGACCTATGAGCAGTTCTTC.

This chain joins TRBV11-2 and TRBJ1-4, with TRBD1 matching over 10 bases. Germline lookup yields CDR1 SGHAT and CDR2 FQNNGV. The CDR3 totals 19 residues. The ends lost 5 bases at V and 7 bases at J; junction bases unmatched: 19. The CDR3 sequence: CASSQGGQGLLVRGEKLFF. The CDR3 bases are TGTGCCAGCAGCCAGGGGGGACAGGGGTTGTTAGTACGTGGTGAAAAACTGTTTTTT.

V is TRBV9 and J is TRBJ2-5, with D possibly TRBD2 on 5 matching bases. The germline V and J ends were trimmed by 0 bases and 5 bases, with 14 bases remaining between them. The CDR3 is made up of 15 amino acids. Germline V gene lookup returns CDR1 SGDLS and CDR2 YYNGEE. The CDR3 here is CASSVGPLPGETQYF. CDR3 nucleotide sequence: TGTGCCAGCAGCGTAGGGCCCCTCCCGGGGGAGACCCAGTACTTC.

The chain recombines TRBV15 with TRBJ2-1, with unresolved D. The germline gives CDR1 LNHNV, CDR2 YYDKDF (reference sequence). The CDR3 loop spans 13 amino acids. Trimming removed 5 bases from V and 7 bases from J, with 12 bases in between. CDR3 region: CATSSPQVNEQFF. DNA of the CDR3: TGTGCCACCAGCTCCCCGCAGGTGAATGAGCAGTTCTTC.

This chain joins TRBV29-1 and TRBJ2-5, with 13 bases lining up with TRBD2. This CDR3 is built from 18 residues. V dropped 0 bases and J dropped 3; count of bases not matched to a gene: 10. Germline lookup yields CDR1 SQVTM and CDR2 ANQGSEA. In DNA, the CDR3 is TGCAGCGTTGAAGATTGGCGGACTAGCGGGAGCGGAGAAGAGACCCAGTACTTC. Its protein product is CSVEDWRTSGSGEETQYF.

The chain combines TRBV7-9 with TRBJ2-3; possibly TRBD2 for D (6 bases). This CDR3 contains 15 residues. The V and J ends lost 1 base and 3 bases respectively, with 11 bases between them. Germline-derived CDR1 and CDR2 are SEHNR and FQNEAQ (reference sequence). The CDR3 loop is CASSLDGGVTDTQYF. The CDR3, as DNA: TGTGCCAGCAGCTTAGATGGAGGGGTGACAGATACGCAGTATTTT. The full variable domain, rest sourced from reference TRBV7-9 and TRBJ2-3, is DTGVSQNPRHKITKRGQNVTFRCDPISEHNRLYWYRQTLGQGPEFLTYFQNEAQLEKSRLLSDRFSAERPKGSFSTLEIQRTEQGDSAMYLCASSLDGGVTDTQYFGPGTRLTVL.

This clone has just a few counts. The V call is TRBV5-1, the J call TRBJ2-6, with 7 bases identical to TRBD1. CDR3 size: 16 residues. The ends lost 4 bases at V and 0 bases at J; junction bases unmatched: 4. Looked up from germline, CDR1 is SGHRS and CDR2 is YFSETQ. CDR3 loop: CASSLGQISGANVLTF. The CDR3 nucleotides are TGCGCCAGCAGCCTGGGACAGATCTCTGGGGCCAACGTCCTGACTTTC.

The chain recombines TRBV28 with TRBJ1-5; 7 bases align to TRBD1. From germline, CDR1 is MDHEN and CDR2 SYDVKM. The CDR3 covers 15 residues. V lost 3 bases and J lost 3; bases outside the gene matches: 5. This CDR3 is CASSLGGTDNQPQHF. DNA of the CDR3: TGTGCCAGCAGTTTGGGGGGGACAGACAATCAGCCCCAGCATTTT. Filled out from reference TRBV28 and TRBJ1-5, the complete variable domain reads DVKVTQSSRYLVKRTGEKVFLECVQDMDHENMFWYRQDPGLGLRLIYFSYDVKMKEKGDIPEGYSVSREKKERFSLILESASTNQTSMYLCASSLGGTDNQPQHFGDGTRLSIL.